A selection of T cell receptor beta chains follows, all from one sample in a study of OX40 agonist ivuxolimab in advanced cancers. The data were produced by immunoSEQ multiplex PCR, yet TCRdb's version contains in-frame clones alone and is incomplete. Of 55,000 to 65,000 clones in the sample, approximately 81% were seen once. The starting material was CD4+ or CD8+ T cells sorted from blood, obtained in a trial of the OX40 agonist ivuxolimab. The receptors were gathered from an adult with an advanced solid tumor such as melanoma, head and neck, liver or kidney cancer. Each CDR3 is given with its conserved first and last residue. Each record gives: clone size, J gene, V gene, D gene, CDR3 DNA, CDR3 protein. D genes are given only for firm matches. Part of the rows lack a size; the others show once, few, many or a class for expanded clones.

once	TRBJ1-6	TRBV9	TRBD1	TGTGCCAGCAGCGGTCACCGGGACAGGGTAAATTCACCCCTCCACTTT	CASSGHRDRVNSPLHF
.	TRBJ1-4	TRBV19	.	TGTGCCAGTAGTAGAGACAAGCTTGAAAAACTGTTTTTT	CASSRDKLEKLFF
.	TRBJ1-2	TRBV5-1	TRBD1	TGCGCCAGCAGCTTGGATTCAGGGGGCTGGCAAGACTATGGCTACACCTTC	CASSLDSGGWQDYGYTF
.	TRBJ1-2	TRBV9	.	TGTGCCAGCAGCGTAGGTCCCCAATGGACATCGAGGTACACCTTC	CASSVGPQWTSRYTF
.	TRBJ2-1	TRBV6-6	.	TGTGCCAGCAGGGGGGACTACAATGAGCAGTTCTTC	CASRGDYNEQFF
.	TRBJ2-5	TRBV7-9	.	TGTGCCAGCAGCTTAAGGTTGGGTGAGACCCAGTACTTC	CASSLRLGETQYF
.	TRBJ1-2	TRBV28	TRBD1	TGTGCCAGCAGGGACAGGGGGCAAGGCTACACCTTC	CASRDRGQGYTF
.	TRBJ1-3	TRBV6-5	TRBD1	TGTGCCAGCAGTTACTCGAGGGGGCTCAAAGGAAACACCATATATTTT	CASSYSRGLKGNTIYF
.	TRBJ2-7	TRBV7-9	.	TGTGCCAGCAGCGGGGGACACCATCCTTTCTACGAGCAGTACTTC	CASSGGHHPFYEQYF
.	TRBJ2-7	TRBV27	.	TGTGCCAGCAGCCTATCCAGGGTCGCCTACGAGCAGTACTTC	CASSLSRVAYEQYF
.	TRBJ1-4	TRBV2	TRBD1	TGTGCCAGCAGACCCGACATCACAGGGGTGTATGAAAAACTGTTTTTT	CASRPDITGVYEKLFF
.	TRBJ1-1	TRBV28	.	TGTGCCAGCAGCCCCCATCCGGGTAACACTGAAGCTTTCTTT	CASSPHPGNTEAFF
few	TRBJ1-2	TRBV18	.	TGTGCCAGCCTCCCCTCGGGGGGCGGCTATGGCTACACCTTC	CASLPSGGGYGYTF
.	TRBJ1-2	TRBV10-3	TRBD1	TGTGCCATCAGCGACGGAAACTCAAGGGGGCGCGTGAATGGCTACACCTTC	CAISDGNSRGRVNGYTF
.	TRBJ2-7	TRBV5-6	.	TGTGCCAGCAGCCAATTACTGGCTTCCTACGAGCAGTACTTC	CASSQLLASYEQYF
.	TRBJ1-5	TRBV27	.	TGTGCCAGCAGTTTCAGCACCGGGCCCCAGCATTTT	CASSFSTGPQHF
.	TRBJ2-1	TRBV18	.	TGTGCCAGCTCCCCAACTAGCAATGAGCAGTTCTTC	CASSPTSNEQFF
.	TRBJ2-5	TRBV6-6	TRBD2	TGTGCCAGCAGCCAGCGGGGGGCGAGGGAGACCCAGTACTTC	CASSQRGARETQYF
once	TRBJ2-4	TRBV6-5	.	TGTGCCAGCTCATCTTGGGACAAAAACATTCAGTACTTC	CASSSWDKNIQYF
medium-sized	TRBJ1-1	TRBV9	TRBD1	TGTGCCAGCAGCGCTGGGAATCAGGGGGGCACTGAAGCTTTCTTT	CASSAGNQGGTEAFF
.	TRBJ1-1	TRBV7-8	TRBD1	TGTGCCAGCAGCTTAGCCCGACAGGGCCCAACTGAAGCTTTCTTT	CASSLARQGPTEAFF
.	TRBJ2-7	TRBV6-1	.	TGTGCCAGCACCGATTCCTACGAGCAGTACTTC	CASTDSYEQYF
.	TRBJ1-6	TRBV28	.	TGTGCCAGCAGTCACCCGACAGATTATTCACCCCTCCACTTT	CASSHPTDYSPLHF
.	TRBJ2-5	TRBV7-7	TRBD2	TGTGCTAGCAGCTTAGCCCCTAGCGGCCAAGAGACCCAGTACTTC	CASSLAPSGQETQYF
.	TRBJ2-3	TRBV9	TRBD2	TGTGCCAGCAGCGTCGGTTTAGCGGGAAACACAGATACGCAGTATTTT	CASSVGLAGNTDTQYF
.	TRBJ2-1	TRBV7-2	TRBD2	TGTGCCAGCAGCTTAAGCGGGGTCTCCTACAATGAGCAGTTCTTC	CASSLSGVSYNEQFF
.	TRBJ2-7	TRBV9	.	TGCGCCAGCAGCGTAGCGGTCGTTTCCTACGAGCAGTACTTC	CASSVAVVSYEQYF
.	TRBJ1-3	TRBV9	.	TGTGCCAGCAGCGTCGGGGGGACTGGAAACACCATATATTTT	CASSVGGTGNTIYF
.	TRBJ2-2	TRBV10-3	TRBD1	TGTGCCATCAGTGCAGGGGGCACCGGGGAGCTGTTTTTT	CAISAGGTGELFF
.	TRBJ2-7	TRBV6-5	.	TGTGCCAGCAGTTATAAGACAGGTTCTTCCTACGAGCAGTACTTC	CASSYKTGSSYEQYF
.	TRBJ2-1	TRBV15	TRBD2	TGTGCCACCAGCAGAGGGGCGGGGGGCCGCTCCTACAATGAGCAGTTCTTC	CATSRGAGGRSYNEQFF
.	TRBJ2-7	TRBV6-9	.	TGTGCCAGCAGTTACTCGAGTACGAGGGGATACGAGCAGTACTTC	CASSYSSTRGYEQYF
.	TRBJ2-1	TRBV12-5	TRBD1	TGTGCTAGTGGTTTGGACAGGGGTAAGCAGTTCTTC	CASGLDRGKQFF
.	TRBJ2-1	TRBV6-5	TRBD1	TGTGCCAGCAGGGGTGCGGACAGGTACGAAGGGCAGTTCTTC	CASRGADRYEGQFF
.	TRBJ1-3	TRBV7-2	TRBD1	TGTGCCAGCAGCTTAAGCCTCCGGGACAGACGGAACACCATATATTTT	CASSLSLRDRRNTIYF
.	TRBJ1-2	TRBV6-4	.	TGTGCCAGCAGGGACGGGCTGACGGGTGGCTACACCTTC	CASRDGLTGGYTF
.	TRBJ1-5	TRBV4-1	TRBD1	TGCGCCAGCAGCCAAGTCGGACAGGGCGATCAGCCCCAGCATTTT	CASSQVGQGDQPQHF
.	TRBJ2-6	TRBV28	.	TGTGCCAGCAGTTTAACCCCGTGGGGGGCTGGGGCCAACGTCCTGACTTTC	CASSLTPWGAGANVLTF
.	TRBJ1-5	TRBV6-5	.	TGTGCCAGCGGGGGGTCAACAGGGAATCAGCCCCAGCATTTT	CASGGSTGNQPQHF
.	TRBJ2-5	TRBV6-1	.	TGTGCCAGCAGTGCCAGGCAAGAGACCCAGTACTTC	CASSARQETQYF
.	TRBJ2-1	TRBV18	.	TGTGCCAGCTCACCGGTGGATGAGCAGTTCTTC	CASSPVDEQFF
.	TRBJ2-7	TRBV5-3	.	TGTGCCAGAAGCTTGACAGGGCTCTACGAGCAGTACTTC	CARSLTGLYEQYF
.	TRBJ2-5	TRBV28	TRBD2	TGTGCCAGCAGTCCCTGGACTAGCGGGAGCCGTGAGACCCAGTACTTC	CASSPWTSGSRETQYF
.	TRBJ2-1	TRBV11-3	TRBD2	TGTGCCAGCAGCTCCGGACTAGCCTATGAGCAGTTCTTC	CASSSGLAYEQFF
.	TRBJ2-1	TRBV9	TRBD2	TGTGCCAGCAGCGTCGGGGGGACCCCGAACAATGAGCAGTTCTTC	CASSVGGTPNNEQFF
few	TRBJ1-1	TRBV5-6	.	TGTGCCAGCAGCTTGACTTATGTGGGCCCGAACACTGAAGCTTTCTTT	CASSLTYVGPNTEAFF
.	TRBJ1-1	TRBV6-1	.	TGTGCCAGCAGTCCCAGAGTCGGAAACACTGAAGCTTTCTTT	CASSPRVGNTEAFF
.	TRBJ2-7	TRBV28	TRBD1	TGTGCCAGCAGTTGGGACAGGGAATTTAACGAGCAGTACTTC	CASSWDREFNEQYF
few	TRBJ2-7	TRBV7-6	TRBD1	TGTGCCAGCAGCCCGGGACAGGGTTGGTACGAGCAGTACTTC	CASSPGQGWYEQYF
.	TRBJ2-7	TRBV11-2	.	TGTGCCAGCAGCTTAGATCTGGCCAGATTCATGTCCTACGAGCAGTACTTC	CASSLDLARFMSYEQYF
.	TRBJ2-7	TRBV5-6	.	TGTGCCAGCAGCTTGGTGGGCTACGAGCAGTACTTC	CASSLVGYEQYF
.	TRBJ1-5	TRBV10-3	.	TGTGCCATCAGTGCCGGAGGGTCGCATCAGCCCCAGCATTTT	CAISAGGSHQPQHF
.	TRBJ2-4	TRBV5-4	TRBD1	TGTGCCAGCAGCGGGACAGCCTCGGGGGCCAAAAACATTCAGTACTTC	CASSGTASGAKNIQYF
few	TRBJ2-6	TRBV7-6	.	TGTGCCAGCAGCTTAGCATCGAGCTCTGGGGCCAACGTCCTGACTTTC	CASSLASSSGANVLTF
.	TRBJ1-5	TRBV28	.	TGTGCCAGCAGTTTAAAAGGCCCGGGGAGCAATCAGCCCCAGCATTTT	CASSLKGPGSNQPQHF